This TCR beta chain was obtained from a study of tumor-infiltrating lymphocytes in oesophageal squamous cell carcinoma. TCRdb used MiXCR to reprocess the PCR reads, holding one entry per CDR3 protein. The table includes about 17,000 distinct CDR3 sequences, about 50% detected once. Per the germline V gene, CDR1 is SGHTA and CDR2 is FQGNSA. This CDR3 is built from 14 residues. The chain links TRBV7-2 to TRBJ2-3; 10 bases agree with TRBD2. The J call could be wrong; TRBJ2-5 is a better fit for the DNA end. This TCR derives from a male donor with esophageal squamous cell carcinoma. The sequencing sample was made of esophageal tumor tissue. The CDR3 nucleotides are TGTGCCAGCAGCTTAACTAGCGGGGAGGAGACCCAGTACTTC. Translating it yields CASSLTSGEETQYF.